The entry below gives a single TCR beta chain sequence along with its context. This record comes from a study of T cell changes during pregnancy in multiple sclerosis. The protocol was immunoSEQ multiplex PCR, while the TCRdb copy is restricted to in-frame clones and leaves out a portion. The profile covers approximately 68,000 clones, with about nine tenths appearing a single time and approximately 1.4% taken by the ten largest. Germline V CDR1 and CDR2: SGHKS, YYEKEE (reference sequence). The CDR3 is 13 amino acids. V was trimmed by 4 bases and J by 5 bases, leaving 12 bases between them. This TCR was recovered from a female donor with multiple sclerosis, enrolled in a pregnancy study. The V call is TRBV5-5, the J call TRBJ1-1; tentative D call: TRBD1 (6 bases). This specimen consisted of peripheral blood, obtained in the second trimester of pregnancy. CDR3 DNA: TGTGCCAGCAGCGTTTCAGGGGCGACTGAAGCTTTCTTT. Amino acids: CASSVSGATEAFF.